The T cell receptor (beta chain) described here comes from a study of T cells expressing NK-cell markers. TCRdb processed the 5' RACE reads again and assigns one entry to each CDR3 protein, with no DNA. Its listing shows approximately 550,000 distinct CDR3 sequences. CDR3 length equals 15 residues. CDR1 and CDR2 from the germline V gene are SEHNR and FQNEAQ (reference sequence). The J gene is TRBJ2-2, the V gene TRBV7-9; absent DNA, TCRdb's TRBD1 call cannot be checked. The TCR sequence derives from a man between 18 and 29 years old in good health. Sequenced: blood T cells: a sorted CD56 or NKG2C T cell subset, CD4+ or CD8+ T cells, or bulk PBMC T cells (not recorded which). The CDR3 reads CASSLVPGLPGELFF.